One and the same sample provided the 20 T cell receptor beta chains below, sequenced in a study of cytomegalovirus exposure and HLA in healthy donors. TCRdb's table, derived via immunoSEQ multiplex PCR, lists solely in-frame clones and lacks some. Counted here are more than 300,000 clones, just over 85% occurring once; the ten biggest clones make up 0.84%. The sample taken for sequencing was PBMCs. The receptors originated from a woman aged 18-35 years in good health and CMV-seronegative.

CDR3 bases: TGTGCCAGCAGCGCGGTCCCTCAAGAGACCCAGTACTTC. The encoded protein is CASSAVPQETQYF. The chain has TRBV7-3 and TRBJ2-5; no clear D gene. The CDR3 extends over 13 amino acids. Trimming took 5 bases from V and 2 from J, leaving 9 bases between them. Germline V gives CDR1 SGHTA, CDR2 FQGTGA.

This chain connects TRBV6-1 to TRBJ2-5, with D maybe TRBD1 (6 bases). This CDR3 is 14 amino acids long. V was clipped by 10 bases and J by 2 bases, with 17 bases between them. The germline V gene has CDR1 MNHNS and CDR2 SASEGT. CDR3 protein: CATGTGQGQETQYF. CDR3 nucleotides: TGTGCCACCGGGACGGGCCAGGGGCAAGAGACCCAGTACTTC.

This clone was counted once. J is TRBJ1-5 and V is TRBV7-4; 9 bases line up with TRBD1. V gave up 5 bases and J gave up 0 bases; unmatched junction bases: 14. Germline-derived CDR1 and CDR2 are SGHVT and SQSDAQ. The length of the CDR3 is 19 residues. CDR3 coding DNA: TGTGCCAGCAGCGCAGAGGGGACAGGGATACAATATAGCAATCAGCCCCAGCATTTT. Its protein is CASSAEGTGIQYSNQPQHF. Filled out from reference TRBV7-4 and TRBJ1-5, the complete variable domain reads GAGVSQSPRYKVAKRGRDVALRCDSISGHVTLYWYRQTLGQGSEVLTYSQSDAQRDKSGRPSGRFSAERPERSVSTLKIQRTEQGDSAVYLCASSAEGTGIQYSNQPQHFGDGTRLSIL.

A remark on this clone: Other DNA sequences within the sample encode an identical CDR3. This chain uses TRBV18 with TRBJ2-1, with D possibly TRBD1 on 6 matching bases. Germline lookup yields CDR1 KGHSH and CDR2 LQKENI. This CDR3 contains 15 residues. The V end lost 2 bases, the J end lost 5 bases, and 13 bases lay between the germline ends. CDR3: CASSPSGVGDNEQFF. The CDR3 bases are TGTGCCAGCTCACCATCAGGGGTGGGGGACAATGAGCAGTTCTTC.

The chain is built from TRBV6-5 and TRBJ1-3; TRBD1 matches at 7 bases. The CDR3 runs to 13 residues. The junction had 10 bases not matched to a gene; V was cut back by 8 bases and J by 9 bases. Germline values: CDR1 MNHEY, CDR2 SVGAGI. This CDR3 is CASGTGAGSTIYF. The CDR3 bases are TGTGCCAGCGGAACAGGGGCGGGGAGCACCATATATTTT.

The V and J genes are TRBV2 and TRBJ1-5, with TRBD1 matching over 10 bases. This CDR3 spans 16 amino acids. In germline, CDR1 is SNHLY, CDR2 FYNNEI. With V trimmed by 7 bases and J by 1 base, 7 bases remained unmatched. CDR3 sequence (DNA): TGTGCCAGCATCCTGGACAGGGGGATAAGCAATCAGCCCCAGCATTTT. The encoded protein is CASILDRGISNQPQHF.

CDR3 bases: TGCGCCAGCAGCCAAGCCAGGGGGCACTACGAGCAGTACTTC. Protein: CASSQARGHYEQYF. V usage is TRBV4-3 and J usage is TRBJ2-7, with 8 bases lining up with TRBD1. The CDR3 length is 14 residues. With V trimmed by 1 base and J by 3 bases, 2 bases remained unmatched. From germline, CDR1 is LGHNA and CDR2 YSLEER.

This chain links TRBV29-1 with TRBJ2-5; D possibly corresponds to TRBD1 (5 bases). V was shortened by 3 bases and J by 4 bases, with 9 bases between the two germline ends. Looked up from germline, CDR1 is SQVTM and CDR2 is ANQGSEA. The CDR3 sequence is 12 residues long. In DNA, the CDR3 is TGCAGCGTTGACCCGACAGCAGAGACCCAGTACTTC. It is translated as CSVDPTAETQYF.

The J gene is TRBJ2-5, the V gene TRBV6-1; 10 nucleotides agree with TRBD2. This CDR3 is built from 14 residues. The trim removed 5 bases at V and 4 bases at J, leaving 4 bases unmatched. CDR1 and CDR2 (germline): MNHNS, SASEGT. The CDR3 DNA sequence: TGTGCCAGCAGTCAAAGACTAGCGGGAGAGACCCAGTACTTC. Its protein product is CASSQRLAGETQYF.

This rearrangement joins TRBV5-6 to TRBJ2-7, with a weak D call TRBD1 (5 bases). Trimming removed 0 bases at V and 7 bases at J, with 17 bases between. The CDR3 is made up of 15 amino acids. The germline V gene encodes CDR1 SGHDT and CDR2 YYEEEE. CDR3 nucleotide sequence: TGTGCCAGCAGCTTGGAGGTTCAGGGAATTTATGAGCAGTACTTC. It encodes CASSLEVQGIYEQYF.

J is TRBJ2-1 and V is TRBV7-2; D ambiguous. CDR1 is SGHTA, CDR2 FQGNSA, per germline. The CDR3 covers 16 residues. Trimming took off 2 bases at V and 6 bases at J, with 17 bases between the two ends. The CDR3 spells CASSLLGQQPSNEQFF. CDR3 DNA sequence: TGTGCCAGCAGCTTATTGGGCCAGCAGCCCTCCAATGAGCAGTTCTTC.

The gene calls are TRBV5-1 and TRBJ2-3; the match to TRBD2 covers 7 bases. This CDR3 has 14 amino acids. The junction had 5 bases not matched to a gene; V was cut back by 1 base and J by 6 bases. CDR1 is SGHRS and CDR2 is YFSETQ in the germline V gene. CDR3 sequence reads: CASSLTSGTDTQYF. The DNA for the CDR3 is TGCGCCAGCAGCTTGACAAGCGGGACGGATACGCAGTATTTT.

This clone has just one count. The gene calls are TRBV7-9 and TRBJ2-5, with TRBD2 identical over 7 bases. The CDR3 has 15 residues. From germline, CDR1 is SEHNR and CDR2 FQNEAQ (reference sequence). V lost 7 bases, J lost 2 bases, and 10 bases stayed unmatched. DNA for the CDR3: TGTGCCAGCATATCGGCGGGAGACGAACAAGAGACCCAGTACTTC. As protein: CASISAGDEQETQYF. The variable domain in full, completed from reference TRBV7-9 and TRBJ2-5, reads DTGVSQNPRHKITKRGQNVTFRCDPISEHNRLYWYRQTLGQGPEFLTYFQNEAQLEKSRLLSDRFSAERPKGSFSTLEIQRTEQGDSAMYLCASISAGDEQETQYFGPGTRLLVL.

The chain joins TRBV30 to TRBJ2-5; TRBD2 matches 12 bases. Germline values: CDR1 GTSNPN, CDR2 SVGIG (reference sequence). The V and J ends lost 3 bases and 6 bases, in that order; junction bases with no gene match: 5. The CDR3 has 14 amino acids. CDR3 in amino acids: CAWSRLAGVQTQYF. DNA of the CDR3: TGTGCCTGGAGCCGACTAGCGGGAGTACAGACCCAGTACTTC.

This chain links TRBV9 with TRBJ2-1; 8 nucleotides line up with TRBD1. Unmatched junction bases numbered 7, after V lost 4 bases and J lost 7 bases. CDR1 and CDR2 (germline): SGDLS, YYNGEE. CDR3 length: 14 residues. The CDR3 region has the DNA TGTGCCAGCAGCCTTGGACAGGGCGAGAATGAGCAGTTCTTC. It specifies CASSLGQGENEQFF.

This chain joins TRBV7-9 and TRBJ2-7; D remains unclear. Germline V gives CDR1 SEHNR, CDR2 FQNEAQ (reference sequence). This CDR3 has 12 residues. V lost 5 bases and J lost 7, with 12 bases in between. The CDR3 nucleotides are TGTGCCAGCAGCAAAGCCCCGTGGGAGCAGTACTTC. This gives the protein CASSKAPWEQYF.

The chain joins TRBV9 to TRBJ2-3; weak D call: TRBD1 (5 bases). The germline V gene encodes CDR1 SGDLS and CDR2 YYNGEE. CDR3 size: 10 residues. V dropped 2 bases and J dropped 11 bases, with 6 bases sitting between them. The CDR3 spells CASSVQGQYF. CDR3 DNA: TGTGCCAGCAGCGTCCAGGGGCAGTATTTT.

V and J are TRBV16 and TRBJ2-1, with D perhaps TRBD1 (6 bases). Germline V gives CDR1 KGHSY, CDR2 FQNENV. The CDR3 is 18 residues long. Trimming shortened V by 0 bases and J by 3 bases, and 18 bases separated the two germline ends. CDR3 amino acids: CASSQSLSDRPYYNEQFF. DNA for the CDR3: TGTGCCAGCAGCCAATCGCTCTCGGACAGACCATACTACAATGAGCAGTTCTTC.

To note about this clone: The junction and the germline gene differ at one end; a read error may be behind it. V usage is TRBV7-2 and J usage is TRBJ1-1; possible D gene TRBD1, 5 bases. Germline CDR1 is SGHTA and CDR2 is FQGNSA. The CDR3 extends over 12 amino acids. CDR3 in amino acids: CASSRQSAEAFF. The CDR3 region has the DNA TGTGCCAGCAGCAGACAGTCGGCTGAGGCTTTCTTT.

The V gene is TRBV27, the J gene TRBJ1-5; TRBD1 agrees at 7 bases. CDR1 MNHEY and CDR2 SMNVEV come from the germline V gene (reference sequence). The ends lost 5 bases at V and 3 bases at J; junction bases unmatched: 13. This CDR3 is 17 amino acids long. The CDR3 DNA sequence: TGTGCCAGCAGTCCCCCCCAAGGACAGGAAGACAATCAGCCCCAGCATTTT. Its protein product is CASSPPQGQEDNQPQHF.